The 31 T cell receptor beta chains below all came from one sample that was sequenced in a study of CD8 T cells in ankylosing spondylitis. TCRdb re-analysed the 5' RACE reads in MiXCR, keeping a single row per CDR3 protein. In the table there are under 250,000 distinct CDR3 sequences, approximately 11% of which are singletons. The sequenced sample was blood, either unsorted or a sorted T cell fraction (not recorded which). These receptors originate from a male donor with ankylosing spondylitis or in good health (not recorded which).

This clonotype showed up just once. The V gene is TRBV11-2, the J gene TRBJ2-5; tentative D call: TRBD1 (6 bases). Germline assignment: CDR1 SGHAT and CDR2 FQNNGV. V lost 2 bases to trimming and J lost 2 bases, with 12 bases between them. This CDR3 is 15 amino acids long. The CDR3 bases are TGTGCCAGCAGCTTATTAAAGGGACATCAAGAGACCCAGTACTTC. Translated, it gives CASSLLKGHQETQYF.

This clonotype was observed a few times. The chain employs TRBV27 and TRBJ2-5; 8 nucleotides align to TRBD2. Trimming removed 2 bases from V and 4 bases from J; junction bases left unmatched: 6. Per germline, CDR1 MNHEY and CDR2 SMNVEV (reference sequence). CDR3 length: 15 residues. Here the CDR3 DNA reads TGTGCCAGCAGTTTAGGCGGACTAGCACGAGAGACCCAGTACTTC. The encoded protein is CASSLGGLARETQYF.

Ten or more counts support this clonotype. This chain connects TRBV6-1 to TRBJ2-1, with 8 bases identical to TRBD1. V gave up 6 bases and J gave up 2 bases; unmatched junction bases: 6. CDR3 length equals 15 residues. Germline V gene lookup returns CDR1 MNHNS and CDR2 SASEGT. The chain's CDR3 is CASRLRQGPYNEQFF. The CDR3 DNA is TGTGCCAGCAGACTAAGACAGGGGCCCTACAATGAGCAGTTCTTC.

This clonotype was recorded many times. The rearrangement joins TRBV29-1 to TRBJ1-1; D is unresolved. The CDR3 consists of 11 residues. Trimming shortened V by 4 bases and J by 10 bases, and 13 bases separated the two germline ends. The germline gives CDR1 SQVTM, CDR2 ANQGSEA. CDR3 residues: CSVAEGGGAFF. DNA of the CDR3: TGCAGCGTTGCAGAGGGCGGCGGAGCTTTCTTT.

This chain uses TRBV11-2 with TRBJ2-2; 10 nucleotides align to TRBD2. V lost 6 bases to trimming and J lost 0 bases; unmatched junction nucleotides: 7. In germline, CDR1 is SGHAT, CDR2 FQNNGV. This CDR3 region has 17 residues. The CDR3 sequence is CASRSLAGATNTGELFF. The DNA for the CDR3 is TGTGCCAGCAGATCCCTAGCGGGGGCCACGAACACCGGGGAGCTGTTTTTT.

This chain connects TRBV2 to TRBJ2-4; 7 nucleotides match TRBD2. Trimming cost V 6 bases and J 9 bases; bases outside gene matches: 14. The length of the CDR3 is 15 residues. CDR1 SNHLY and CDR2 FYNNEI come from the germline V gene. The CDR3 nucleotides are TGTGCCAGCAGGTTACAGACGGGGGGAAAGGCCATTCAGTACTTC. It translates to CASRLQTGGKAIQYF.

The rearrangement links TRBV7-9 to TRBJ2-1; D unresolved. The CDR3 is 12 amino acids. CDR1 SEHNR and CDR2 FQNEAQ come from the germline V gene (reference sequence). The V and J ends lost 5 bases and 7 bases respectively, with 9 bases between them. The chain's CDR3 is CASSPPGNEQFF. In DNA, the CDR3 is TGTGCCAGCAGCCCTCCCGGTAATGAGCAGTTCTTC.

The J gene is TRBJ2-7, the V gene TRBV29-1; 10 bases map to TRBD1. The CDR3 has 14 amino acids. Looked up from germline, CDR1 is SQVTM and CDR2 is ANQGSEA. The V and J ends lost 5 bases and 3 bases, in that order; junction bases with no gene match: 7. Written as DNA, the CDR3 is TGCAGCGTTTTGAGGACAGGGGGTTTCTACGAGCAGTACTTC. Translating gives CSVLRTGGFYEQYF.

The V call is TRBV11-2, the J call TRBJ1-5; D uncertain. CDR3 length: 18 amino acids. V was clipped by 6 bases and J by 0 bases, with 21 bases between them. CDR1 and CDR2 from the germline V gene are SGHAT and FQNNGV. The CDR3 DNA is TGTGCCAGCAGGCCACCTTTGAGGACCGCCTATAGCAATCAGCCCCAGCATTTT. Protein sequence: CASRPPLRTAYSNQPQHF.

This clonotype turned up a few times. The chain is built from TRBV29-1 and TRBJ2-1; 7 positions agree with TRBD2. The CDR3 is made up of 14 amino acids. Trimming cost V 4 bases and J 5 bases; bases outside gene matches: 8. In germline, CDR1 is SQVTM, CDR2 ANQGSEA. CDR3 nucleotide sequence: TGCAGCGTTGTCCCAAGCGGGAAAGACAATGAGCAGTTCTTC. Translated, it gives CSVVPSGKDNEQFF.

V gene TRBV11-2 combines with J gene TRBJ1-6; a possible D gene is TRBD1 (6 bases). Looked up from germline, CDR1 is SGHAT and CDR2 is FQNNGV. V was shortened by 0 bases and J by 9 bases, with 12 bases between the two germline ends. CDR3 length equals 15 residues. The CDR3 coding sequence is TGTGCCAGCAGCTTAGAGAGGGGGGGGGCTTCACCCCTCCACTTT. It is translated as CASSLERGGASPLHF.

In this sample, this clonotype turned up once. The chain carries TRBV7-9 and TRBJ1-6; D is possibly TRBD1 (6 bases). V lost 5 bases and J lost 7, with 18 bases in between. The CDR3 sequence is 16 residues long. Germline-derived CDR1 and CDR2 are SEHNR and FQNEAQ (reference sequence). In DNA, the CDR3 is TGTGCCAGCAGCCGCGATAGGGGGGTGTGGAATTCACCCCTCCACTTT. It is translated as CASSRDRGVWNSPLHF. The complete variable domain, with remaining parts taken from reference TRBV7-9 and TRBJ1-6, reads DTGVSQNPRHKITKRGQNVTFRCDPISEHNRLYWYRQTLGQGPEFLTYFQNEAQLEKSRLLSDRFSAERPKGSFSTLEIQRTEQGDSAMYLCASSRDRGVWNSPLHFGNGTRLTVT.

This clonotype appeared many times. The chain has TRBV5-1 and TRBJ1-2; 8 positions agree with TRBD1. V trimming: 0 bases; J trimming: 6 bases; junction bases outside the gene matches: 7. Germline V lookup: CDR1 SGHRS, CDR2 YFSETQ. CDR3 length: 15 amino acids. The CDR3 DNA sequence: TGCGCCAGCAGCTTGGCCATCGGACAGGGAAATGGCTACACCTTC. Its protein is CASSLAIGQGNGYTF.

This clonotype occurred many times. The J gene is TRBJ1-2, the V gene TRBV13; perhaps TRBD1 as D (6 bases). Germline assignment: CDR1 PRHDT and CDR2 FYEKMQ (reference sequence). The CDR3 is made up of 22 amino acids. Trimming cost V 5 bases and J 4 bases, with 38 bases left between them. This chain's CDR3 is CASSPTADSRGEFLGFGYGYTF. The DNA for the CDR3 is TGTGCCAGCAGCCCAACTGCGGACAGTAGGGGGGAGTTTTTGGGTTTTGGCTATGGCTACACCTTC.

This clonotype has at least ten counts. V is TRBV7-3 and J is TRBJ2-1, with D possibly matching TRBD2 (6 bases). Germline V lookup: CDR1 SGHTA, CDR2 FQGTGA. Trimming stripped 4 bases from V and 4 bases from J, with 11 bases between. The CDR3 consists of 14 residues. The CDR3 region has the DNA TGTGCCAGCAGCTCTCGTGGGGGGTACAATGAGCAGTTCTTC. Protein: CASSSRGGYNEQFF.

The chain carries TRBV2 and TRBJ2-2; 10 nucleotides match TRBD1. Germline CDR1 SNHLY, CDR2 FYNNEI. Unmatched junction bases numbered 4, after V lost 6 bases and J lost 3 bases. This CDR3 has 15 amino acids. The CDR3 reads CASSRDRGYTGELFF. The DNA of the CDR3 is TGTGCCAGCAGCCGGGACAGGGGATACACCGGGGAGCTGTTTTTT.

CDR3 sequence reads: CTGTSTSYEQYF. DNA of the CDR3: TGCACCGGGACGAGTACCTCCTACGAGCAGTACTTC. This chain uses TRBV20-1 with TRBJ2-7; D is tentatively TRBD1 or TRBD2 (5 bases each). CDR1 and CDR2 (germline): DFQATT, SNEGSKA (reference sequence). This CDR3 comprises 12 residues.

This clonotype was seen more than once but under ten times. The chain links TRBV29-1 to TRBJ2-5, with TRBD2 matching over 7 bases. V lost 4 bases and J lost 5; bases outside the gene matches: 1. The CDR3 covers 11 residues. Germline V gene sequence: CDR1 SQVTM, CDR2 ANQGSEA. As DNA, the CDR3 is TGCAGCGTTGGCGGGAGTGAGACCCAGTACTTC. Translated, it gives CSVGGSETQYF.

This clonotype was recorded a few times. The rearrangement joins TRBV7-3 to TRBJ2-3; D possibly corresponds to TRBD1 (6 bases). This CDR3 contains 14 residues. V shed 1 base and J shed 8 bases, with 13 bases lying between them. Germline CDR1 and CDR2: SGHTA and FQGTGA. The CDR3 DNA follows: TGTGCCAGCAGCTTAAAACAGGGAGAGGGTACGCAGTATTTT. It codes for CASSLKQGEGTQYF. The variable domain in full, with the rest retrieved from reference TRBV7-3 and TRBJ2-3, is GAGVSQTPSNKVTEKGKYVELRCDPISGHTALYWYRQSLGQGPEFLIYFQGTGAADDSGLPNDRFFAVRPEGSVSTLKIQRTERGDSAVYLCASSLKQGEGTQYFGPGTRLTVL.

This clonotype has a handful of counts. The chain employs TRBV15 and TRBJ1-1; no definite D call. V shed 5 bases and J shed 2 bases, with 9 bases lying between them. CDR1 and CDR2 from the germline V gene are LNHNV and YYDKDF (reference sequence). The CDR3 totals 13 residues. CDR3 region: CATSGRINTEAFF. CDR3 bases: TGTGCCACCAGCGGACGGATAAACACTGAAGCTTTCTTT.

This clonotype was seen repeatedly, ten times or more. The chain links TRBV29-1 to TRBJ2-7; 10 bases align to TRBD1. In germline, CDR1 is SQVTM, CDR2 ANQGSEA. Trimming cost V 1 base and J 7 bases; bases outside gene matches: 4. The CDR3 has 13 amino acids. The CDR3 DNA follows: TGCAGCGTTGAAGGACAGGGGGCACGGGAGCAGTACTTC. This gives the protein CSVEGQGAREQYF.

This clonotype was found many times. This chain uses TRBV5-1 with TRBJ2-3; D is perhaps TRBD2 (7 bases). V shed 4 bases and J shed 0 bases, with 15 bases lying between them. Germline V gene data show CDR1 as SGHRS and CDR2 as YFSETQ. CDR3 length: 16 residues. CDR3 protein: CASSEGGLTSTDTQYF. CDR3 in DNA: TGCGCCAGCAGCGAGGGGGGGCTTACTAGCACAGATACGCAGTATTTT.

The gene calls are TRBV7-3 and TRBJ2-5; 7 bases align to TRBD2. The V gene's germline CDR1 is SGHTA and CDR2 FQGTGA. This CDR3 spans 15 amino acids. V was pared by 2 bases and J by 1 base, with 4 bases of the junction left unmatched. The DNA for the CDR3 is TGTGCCAGCAGCTTACTAGCGGATCCCCAAGAGACCCAGTACTTC. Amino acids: CASSLLADPQETQYF.

The CDR3 DNA reads as TGTGCCAGGAGCCCCCGGCGGGGATATCAGCCCCAGCATTTT. Amino acids: CARSPRRGYQPQHF. This chain connects TRBV5-6 to TRBJ1-5; no firm D call. This CDR3 is built from 14 residues. CDR1 and CDR2 from the germline V gene are SGHDT and YYEEEE. Trimming took 8 bases from V and 5 from J, leaving 17 bases between them.

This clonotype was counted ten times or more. The CDR3 spells CSASPLNYGYTF. CDR3 nucleotide sequence: TGCAGTGCTAGTCCCCTTAACTATGGCTACACCTTC. V and J are TRBV20-1 and TRBJ1-2, with D hard to call. Trimming took 3 bases from V and 1 from J, leaving 6 bases between them. CDR1 and CDR2 (germline): DFQATT, SNEGSKA (reference sequence). The CDR3 is 12 residues long.

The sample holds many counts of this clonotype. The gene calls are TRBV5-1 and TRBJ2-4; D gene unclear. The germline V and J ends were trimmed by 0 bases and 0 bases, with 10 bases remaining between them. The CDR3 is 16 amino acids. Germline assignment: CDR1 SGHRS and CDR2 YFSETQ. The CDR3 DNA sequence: TGCGCCAGCAGCTTGGCCACAGACCTAGCCAAAAACATTCAGTACTTC. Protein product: CASSLATDLAKNIQYF.

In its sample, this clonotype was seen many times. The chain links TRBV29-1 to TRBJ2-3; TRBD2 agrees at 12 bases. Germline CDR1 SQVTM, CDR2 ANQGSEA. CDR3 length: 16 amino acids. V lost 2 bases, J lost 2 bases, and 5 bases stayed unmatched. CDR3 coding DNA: TGCAGCGTTGAACGGCCTAGCGGGGGGGCCACAGATACGCAGTATTTT. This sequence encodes CSVERPSGGATDTQYF.

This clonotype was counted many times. The CDR3 DNA follows: TGTGCCAGCAGCGAGACAGGGGTGAATGAGCAGTTCTTC. It encodes CASSETGVNEQFF. V gene TRBV12-3 or TRBV12-4 combines with J gene TRBJ2-1, with TRBD1 matching 8 bases. The CDR3 has 13 residues. V lost 6 bases and J lost 7; bases outside the gene matches: 5.

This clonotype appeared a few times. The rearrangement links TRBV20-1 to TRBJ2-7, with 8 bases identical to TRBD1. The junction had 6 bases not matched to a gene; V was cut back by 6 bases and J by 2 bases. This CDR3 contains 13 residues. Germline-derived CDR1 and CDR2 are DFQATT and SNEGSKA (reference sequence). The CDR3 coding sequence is TGCAGTGCCCCCCCGACAGGGGCCTACGAGCAGTACTTC. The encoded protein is CSAPPTGAYEQYF.

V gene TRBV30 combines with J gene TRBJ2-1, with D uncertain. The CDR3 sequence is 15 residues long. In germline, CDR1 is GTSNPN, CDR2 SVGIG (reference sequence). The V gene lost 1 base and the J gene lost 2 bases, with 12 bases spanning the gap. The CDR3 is CAWSAPRGTYNEQFF. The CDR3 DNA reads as TGTGCCTGGAGTGCACCCCGAGGTACCTACAATGAGCAGTTCTTC.

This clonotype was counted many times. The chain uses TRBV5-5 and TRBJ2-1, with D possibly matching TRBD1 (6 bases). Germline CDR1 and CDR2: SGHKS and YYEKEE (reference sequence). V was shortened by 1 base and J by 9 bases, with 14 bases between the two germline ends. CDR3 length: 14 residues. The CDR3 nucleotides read TGTGCCAGCAGCTTGAGTACAGGGCTCAGTGAGCAGTTCTTC. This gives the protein CASSLSTGLSEQFF.